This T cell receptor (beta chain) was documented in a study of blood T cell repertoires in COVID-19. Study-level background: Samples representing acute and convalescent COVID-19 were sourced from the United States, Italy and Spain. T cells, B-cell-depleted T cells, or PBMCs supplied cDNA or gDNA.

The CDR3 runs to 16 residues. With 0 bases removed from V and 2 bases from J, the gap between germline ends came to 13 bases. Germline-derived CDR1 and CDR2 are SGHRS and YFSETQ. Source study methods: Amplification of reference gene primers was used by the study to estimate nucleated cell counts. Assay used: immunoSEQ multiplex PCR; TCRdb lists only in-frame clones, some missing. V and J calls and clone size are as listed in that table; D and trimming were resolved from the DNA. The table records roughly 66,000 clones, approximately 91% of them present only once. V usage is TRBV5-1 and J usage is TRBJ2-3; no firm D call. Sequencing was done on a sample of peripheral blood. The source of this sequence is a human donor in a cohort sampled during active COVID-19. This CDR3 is CASSLVTAANTDTQYF. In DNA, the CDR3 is TGCGCCAGCAGCTTGGTCACCGCGGCCAACACAGATACGCAGTATTTT.